The source of this T cell receptor (beta chain) is a study of blood T cells in healthy people across ages. Through a sample-barcoded 5' primer and a J-beta primer mix, a second PCR was run for 7 to 11 cycles. TCRdb reanalysed the 5' RACE reads using MiXCR and keeps one entry per CDR3 protein. The sample has roughly 650,000 distinct CDR3 sequences, roughly 32% seen once. The CDR3 sequence is 13 residues long. The germline V gene has CDR1 DFQATT and CDR2 SNEGSKA (reference sequence). The V end was cut by 6 bases, the J end by 7 bases, with 16 bases between. The receptor's source is a woman aged 80 or over in good health. The chain links TRBV20-1 to TRBJ2-1; D is uncertain. The material sequenced was blood. The CDR3 loop is CSAGGVALNEQFF. The CDR3 DNA follows: TGCAGTGCCGGTGGGGTAGCACTTAATGAGCAGTTCTTC.